This TCR beta chain was identified during a study of T cells expressing NK-cell markers. As for the study in general: Out of eight donors sequenced, seven tested HCMV-seropositive and the remaining one seronegative. Overall study findings and caveats: NKG2C+ dominant clonotypes from over five donors made up roughly 1.0-7.5% of CD8+ T cells. Several donors' CD3+CD56-NKG2C+ cells were dominated by the same clonotypes.

In generating TCR beta cDNA, 5'RACE template switching with UMIs was used. TCRdb reprocessed the 5' RACE reads, keeping one entry per CDR3 protein, no DNA. This repertoire includes about 160,000 distinct CDR3 sequences. Worth noting for this clonotype: Its target is unknown.

The CDR3 is 12 amino acids. Germline CDR1 and CDR2: SGHNT and YYREEE (reference sequence). The sequenced sample was blood T cells: a sorted CD56 or NKG2C T cell subset, CD4+ or CD8+ T cells, or bulk PBMC T cells (not recorded which). The chain combines TRBV5-4 with TRBJ2-3. The source is a man aged 18-75 years in good health. The CDR3 sequence: CASSVEPDTQYF. Full variable domain (rest looked up from reference TRBV5-4 and TRBJ2-3): ETGVTQSPTHLIKTRGQQVTLRCSSQSGHNTVSWYQQALGQGPQFIFQYYREEENGRGNFPPRFSGLQFPNYSSELNVNALELDDSALYLCASSVEPDTQYFGPGTRLTVL.